What follows is one T cell receptor beta chain and its context. What it binds is not known. Germline CDR1 is SNHLY and CDR2 is FYNNEI. The CDR3 contains 17 residues. This sample is part of a study of CXCR3-negative and CXCR3-positive naive CD8 T cells. Study-level results: CXCR3-positive naive cells carried more hydrophobic TRB CDR3s than CXCR3-negative ones.

Preparation of TRB cDNA libraries relied on 5' RACE carrying UMI labels. No DNA is given; TCRdb re-called the 5' RACE reads and lists each CDR3 protein once. The table lists 100,000 to 150,000 distinct CDR3 sequences. This rearrangement joins TRBV2 to TRBJ2-4; TCRdb's assignment of TRBD2 cannot be checked, as there is no DNA. What was sequenced was naive CXCR3+ CD8+ T cells from blood. This sample's subset: CD45RO-CCR7+CD27+CD95- naive CD8+ T cells expressing CXCR3 (TNR3+). This TCR was sampled from a human donor in good health. Some clones in this sample may be carry-over from other donors' samples. The CDR3 sequence: CASSEVAGGPVVNIQYF.